This T cell receptor beta chain was profiled in a study of identical twins. Each CDR3 protein is one row after TCRdb ran MiXCR on the 5' RACE reads. The table lists some 270,000 distinct CDR3 sequences, about 8.3% of them singletons, with 2.5% to 3.5% in the top ten. There are a few counts of this clonotype. Its antigen is unidentified. Study-wide findings and caveats: In zero-insertion analyses, partial confounding could arise from invariant MAIT and iNKT cells. Out-of-frame alpha sequences common to twins were enriched for low generation probability. A lower insertion count was a feature of abundant cord blood beta clonotypes, with no such feature in memory repertoires. Beta out-of-frame sequences showed weaker excess sharing between twins.

These data were also reused for a study on yellow fever vaccine responses in identical twins.

Sequencing was performed on CD8+ T cells sorted from blood. The source is a woman aged 18-29 years in good health.

CDR3 sequence: CASSQEVLAGEYEQYF. Written as DNA, the CDR3 is TGCGCCAGCAGCCAAGAGGTCCTAGCGGGAGAGTACGAGCAGTACTTC. The chain combines TRBV4-3 with TRBJ2-7; 10 bases agree with TRBD2. With 0 bases clipped from V and 4 bases from J, the junction kept 6 bases outside the gene matches. Germline CDR1 reads LGHNA; CDR2 reads YSLEER. CDR3 length: 16 residues.